This T cell receptor beta chain stems from a study of ipilimumab plus nivolumab after autologous stem cell transplantation. Study-level information: A median of 8 nivolumab and 5 or 6 ipilimumab doses were given. Myeloma patients were high-risk transplant-naive or relapsed within 3 years of first autologous transplant.

This clone is labeled hyperexpanded. Starting 14 to 28 days after autologous transplant, ipilimumab 1 mg/kg was given. Patients received nivolumab 3 mg/kg at weeks 1, 4, 7, 10, then fortnightly to week 26. The germline V and J ends were trimmed by 4 bases and 5 bases, with 12 bases remaining between them. This CDR3 has 13 amino acids. Germline V lookup: CDR1 SGHRS, CDR2 YFSETQ. Profiled with immunoSEQ multiplex PCR; TCRdb holds only in-frame clones, not every one. The data contain more than 2,000 clones, around 78% of them singletons. The genes are TRBV5-1 and TRBJ1-2, with D tentatively TRBD1 (5 bases). This clonotype was obtained from a male donor with multiple myeloma. This specimen consisted of PBMCs, obtained in a trial of ipilimumab plus nivolumab as post-transplant consolidation. In nucleotides, the CDR3 is TGCGCCAGCAGCCCAGGAGGGGAGTATGGCTACACCTTC. This translates into CASSPGGEYGYTF.